A single sample gave rise to the 19 T cell receptor beta chains below, sequenced in a study of T cells in Graves' hyperthyroidism and ophthalmopathy. Amplification of TCR beta CDR3 regions used RNA as the template. A first-round RT-PCR of the TCR CDR3 used the HTBI primer set. Using its own MiXCR run on the multiplex PCR reads, TCRdb lists one record per CDR3 protein. The table has 700,000 to 850,000 distinct CDR3 sequences, 30% to 40% seen once. What was sequenced was blood. These receptors were obtained from a woman aged 40 to 49 with Graves' hyperthyroidism.

The chain combines TRBV7-9 with TRBJ2-7; the D gene is possibly TRBD1 (6 bases). CDR1 is SEHNR, CDR2 FQNEAQ, per germline (reference sequence). Trimming took 7 bases from V and 1 from J, leaving 17 bases between them. This CDR3 is 15 amino acids long. CDR3 coding DNA: TGTGCCAGCACGCGCCCCCAGGGGCCGTCCTACGAGCAGTACTTC. It yields the protein CASTRPQGPSYEQYF. Based on the CDR3 plus reference TRBV7-9 and TRBJ2-7, the full variable domain is DTGVSQNPRHKITKRGQNVTFRCDPISEHNRLYWYRQTLGQGPEFLTYFQNEAQLEKSRLLSDRFSAERPKGSFSTLEIQRTEQGDSAMYLCASTRPQGPSYEQYFGPGTRLTVT.

V is TRBV25-1 and J is TRBJ2-7; 9 nucleotides match TRBD2. V lost 6 bases and J lost 4; bases outside the gene matches: 13. Looked up from germline, CDR1 is MGHDK and CDR2 is SYGVNS. There are 16 residues in the CDR3. The CDR3 DNA sequence: TGTGCCAGCAGCCAAGAGGGAGCGGGGGGAAGGTACGAGCAGTACTTC. It encodes CASSQEGAGGRYEQYF.

V usage is TRBV19 and J usage is TRBJ1-3; no clear D. Germline-derived CDR1 and CDR2 are LNHDA and SQIVND (reference sequence). V lost 7 bases and J 3 bases, leaving 13 bases between the germline ends. The CDR3 contains 14 residues. In nucleotides, the CDR3 is TGTGCCAGTATCCACAAAGACGGTGGAAACACCATATATTTT. Translating gives CASIHKDGGNTIYF.

This clonotype was seen a few times. The CDR3: CASSLWNPAGGKLFF. CDR3 nucleotides: TGTGCCAGCAGTTTGTGGAATCCAGCAGGGGGAAAACTGTTTTTT. The chain uses TRBV12-3 or TRBV12-4 and TRBJ1-4, with 7 bases fitting TRBD1. V was pared by 3 bases and J by 10 bases, with 11 bases of the junction left unmatched. The CDR3 sequence is 15 residues long.

The V call is TRBV4-1, the J call TRBJ1-3, with D possibly TRBD1 on 5 matching bases. Looked up from germline, CDR1 is MGHRA and CDR2 is YSYEKL. The CDR3 covers 16 residues. The V end lost 1 base, the J end lost 4 bases, and 14 bases lay between the germline ends. CDR3 nucleotides: TGCGCCAGCAGCCAAGCCACCTCAGGGTTAGGAAACACCATATATTTT. Protein: CASSQATSGLGNTIYF.

This clonotype was recorded many times. The rearrangement uses TRBV7-2 and TRBJ1-1, with D possibly TRBD1 on 6 matching bases. V was clipped by 8 bases and J by 4 bases, with 11 bases between them. This CDR3 has 12 residues. CDR1 and CDR2 (germline): SGHTA, FQGNSA. The CDR3 protein is CASGQQGTEAFF. CDR3 coding DNA: TGTGCCAGCGGACAACAGGGCACTGAAGCTTTCTTT.

This clonotype appeared a few times. The chain carries TRBV5-1 and TRBJ1-2; 11 positions agree with TRBD1. The CDR3 totals 14 residues. The V segment lost 4 bases and the J segment 7 bases; nucleotides outside the gene matches: 6. Germline V gives CDR1 SGHRS, CDR2 YFSETQ. CDR3 coding DNA: TGCGCCAGCAGCATCGGACAGGGGGCCTTTGGCTACACCTTC. Amino acid sequence: CASSIGQGAFGYTF.

This clonotype occurred once. V gene TRBV10-3 combines with J gene TRBJ1-1; no firm D call. Germline-derived CDR1 and CDR2 are ENHRY and SYGVKD. The length of the CDR3 is 13 residues. The V end was cut by 5 bases, the J end by 11 bases, with 18 bases between. CDR3 coding DNA: TGTGCCATCAGTATCCTGTCGGCCCCCGAGGCTTTCTTT. It encodes CAISILSAPEAFF.

This clonotype was counted only a few times. This rearrangement joins TRBV20-1 to TRBJ1-2; TRBD1 might be the D (5 bases). Deletions cut 5 bases from V and 8 bases from J, with 18 bases between. This CDR3 is built from 13 residues. CDR1 is DFQATT, CDR2 SNEGSKA, per germline (reference sequence). The CDR3 DNA reads TGCAGTGCTCGACTCGGAGGGGAAGAAGGCTACACCTTC. Encoded protein: CSARLGGEEGYTF.

Only one count was recorded for this clonotype. The chain is built from TRBV12-3 or TRBV12-4 and TRBJ1-3, with unresolved D. The CDR3 totals 15 residues. V gave up 3 bases and J gave up 2 bases, with 11 bases separating them. CDR3 loop: CASSFGWGPGNTIYF. The CDR3 DNA reads TGTGCCAGCAGTTTTGGGTGGGGTCCTGGAAACACCATATATTTT.

The CDR3 region has the DNA TGTGCCAGCGCTGACAGGGAAACTGAAGCTTTCTTT. Amino acids: CASADRETEAFF. The chain uses TRBV19 and TRBJ1-1; 7 nucleotides agree with TRBD1. V was clipped by 9 bases and J by 5 bases; unmatched bases: 6. The CDR3 length is 12 residues. Looked up from germline, CDR1 is LNHDA and CDR2 is SQIVND (reference sequence).

A word on this clonotype: Relative to the germline gene, one junction end is altered; a read error may explain this. The chain joins TRBV10-3 to TRBJ1-1, with 9 nucleotides matching TRBD1. Germline CDR1 and CDR2: ENHRY and SYGVKD. CDR3 length: 18 residues. The CDR3 DNA is TGTGCCAGCAGTTACAAGACAGGGGGTGAGGGAATGAACACTGAAGCTTTCTTT. This translates into CASSYKTGGEGMNTEAFF.

This chain links TRBV24-1 with TRBJ2-3, with TRBD1 matching over 8 bases. This CDR3 is 14 amino acids long. Germline V gives CDR1 KGHDR, CDR2 SFDVKD. V shed 11 bases and J 5 bases; nucleotides not matched to a gene: 11. The CDR3, as DNA: TGTGCCATCATGGGACAGGAGAGGGGAGATACGCAGTATTTT. This gives the protein CAIMGQERGDTQYF.

This clonotype was seen ten or more times. The rearrangement links TRBV20-1 to TRBJ2-5; 11 bases are a match to TRBD2. From germline, CDR1 is DFQATT and CDR2 SNEGSKA (reference sequence). The V and J ends lost 0 bases and 5 bases, in that order; junction bases with no gene match: 8. The CDR3 consists of 16 residues. Here the CDR3 reads CSARDRRLAGPETQYF. CDR3 coding DNA: TGCAGTGCTAGAGATCGTAGACTAGCGGGGCCGGAGACCCAGTACTTC.

Details on this clonotype: The junction departs from the called germline gene at one end, perhaps through a read error. The chain is built from TRBV19 and TRBJ1-3; possibly TRBD1 for D (6 bases). This CDR3 contains 14 residues. CDR1 and CDR2 (germline): LNHDA, SQIVND (reference sequence). CDR3 in DNA: TGTGCCAGTACCCCGGACAGAACTGGAAGCACCATATATTTT. This translates into CASTPDRTGSTIYF.

This clonotype showed up just a few times. The chain uses TRBV10-3 and TRBJ2-7; weak D call: TRBD2 (5 bases). CDR3 length: 14 residues. Germline V lookup: CDR1 ENHRY, CDR2 SYGVKD. V shed 2 bases and J shed 0 bases, with 8 bases lying between them. CDR3 residues: CAISERGSSYEQYF. The CDR3 coding sequence is TGTGCCATCAGTGAGAGAGGGAGCTCCTACGAGCAGTACTTC.

Many counts were recorded for this clonotype. The CDR3 DNA sequence: TGTGCCAGCAGCTTTAACCGTATCTACGAGCAGTACTTC. Protein product: CASSFNRIYEQYF. J is TRBJ2-7 and V is TRBV7-2; D is unclear. The CDR3 is made up of 13 amino acids. V gave up 3 bases and J gave up 3 bases, with 9 bases separating them. Germline lookup yields CDR1 SGHTA and CDR2 FQGNSA.

This clonotype came up many times. The V gene is TRBV29-1, the J gene TRBJ1-2; 11 bases agree with TRBD1. V lost 4 bases, J lost 8 bases, and 9 bases stayed unmatched. The CDR3 length is 14 residues. Germline-derived CDR1 and CDR2 are SQVTM and ANQGSEA. The CDR3 reads CSVGDRGVPQGYTF. CDR3 sequence (DNA): TGCAGCGTTGGGGACAGGGGGGTCCCGCAGGGCTACACCTTC.

This clonotype was recorded many times. The gene calls are TRBV9 and TRBJ1-1; D unresolved. CDR3 length: 14 residues. The germline V gene encodes CDR1 SGDLS and CDR2 YYNGEE. V dropped 0 bases and J dropped 5 bases, with 11 bases sitting between them. The CDR3 reads CASSVVQAQTEAFF. The CDR3 nucleotides read TGTGCCAGCAGCGTAGTGCAGGCCCAGACTGAAGCTTTCTTT.